The clone carrying this TCR beta chain was seen a handful of times. These data are taken from a study of T cell changes during pregnancy in multiple sclerosis. The protocol was immunoSEQ multiplex PCR, while the TCRdb copy is restricted to in-frame clones and leaves out a portion. Among fewer than 85,000 clones listed, roughly 90% were seen once. Germline lookup yields CDR1 SGHAT and CDR2 FQDESV (reference sequence). V was pared by 2 bases and J by 3 bases, with 13 bases between. The CDR3 has 15 amino acids. The receptor comes from a female donor with multiple sclerosis, enrolled in a pregnancy study. Here the sequenced sample was peripheral blood, taken before pregnancy. The chain joins TRBV11-1 to TRBJ1-1, with a weak D call TRBD1 (6 bases). The CDR3 is CASSLSPGGHTEAFF. The CDR3 coding sequence is TGTGCCAGCAGCTTATCTCCGGGGGGCCACACTGAAGCTTTCTTT. The complete variable domain, with remaining parts taken from reference TRBV11-1 and TRBJ1-1, reads EAEVAQSPRYKITEKSQAVAFWCDPISGHATLYWYRQILGQGPELLVQFQDESVVDDSQLPKDRFSAERLKGVDSTLKIQPAELGDSAMYLCASSLSPGGHTEAFFGQGTRLTVV.